The 25 T cell receptor beta chains below come from one sample, sequenced in a study of cytomegalovirus exposure and HLA in healthy donors. PCR was performed using 60 Vbeta and 13 Jbeta primers. Using immunoSEQ multiplex PCR, the repertoire was profiled, and TCRdb retains in-frame clones only, with some absent. The sample shows 140,000 or so clones, roughly 77% of them seen only once. What was sequenced was PBMCs. The source is a woman aged 25 to 45 in good health and CMV-seronegative.

The chain links TRBV6-1 to TRBJ2-1, with D hard to call. Germline V gene sequence: CDR1 MNHNS, CDR2 SASEGT. The V and J ends lost 9 bases and 5 bases respectively, with 8 bases between them. The CDR3 length is 11 residues. The CDR3 region has the DNA TGTGCCAGTACAGATAACAATGAGCAGTTCTTC. This translates into CASTDNNEQFF.

This chain links TRBV28 with TRBJ1-5; D possibly corresponds to TRBD1 (5 bases). Germline V gene sequence: CDR1 MDHEN, CDR2 SYDVKM. V lost 0 bases and J lost 7, with 16 bases in between. The CDR3 is made up of 16 amino acids. The CDR3 loop reads CASSLWATAPGQPQHF. The CDR3 bases are TGTGCCAGCAGTTTATGGGCGACAGCGCCTGGGCAGCCCCAGCATTTT.

CDR3: CASSLLWTDLDRNPYEQYF. CDR3 coding DNA: TGTGCCAGCAGTTTATTGTGGACAGATCTAGATAGAAACCCCTACGAGCAGTACTTC. The V call is TRBV28, the J call TRBJ2-7; D is perhaps TRBD1 (6 bases). V was clipped by 1 base and J by 2 bases, with 24 bases between them. The CDR3 has 19 residues. Germline CDR1 reads MDHEN; CDR2 reads SYDVKM.

This rearrangement joins TRBV28 to TRBJ2-7, with D perhaps matching TRBD1 (6 bases). V lost 2 bases and J 7 bases, leaving 12 bases between the germline ends. The CDR3 totals 13 residues. CDR1 MDHEN and CDR2 SYDVKM come from the germline V gene. CDR3 DNA sequence: TGTGCCAGCAGTTTAGGGCAGGGGTGGGAGCAGTACGTC. It codes for CASSLGQGWEQYV.

This clone was counted between two and nine times. The chain employs TRBV11-2 and TRBJ2-3; 11 bases align to TRBD2. Germline trimming cut 4 bases from V and 1 base from J; bases unmatched to any gene: 4. Germline V gives CDR1 SGHAT, CDR2 FQNNGV. This CDR3 spans 16 amino acids. The CDR3 nucleotides read TGTGCCAGCAGCTCTGGGGGACTAGCGGGCACAGATACGCAGTATTTT. This encodes CASSSGGLAGTDTQYF.

This sequence joins TRBV21-1 and TRBJ1-1; the D call in the table, TRBD1, was not verified against the DNA. TRBV21-1 has pseudogene status. The CDR3 is 19 residues long. The CDR3 loop is CASSAKGAGQQLMNTEAFF. The CDR3 DNA sequence: TGTGCCAGCAGCGCAAAGGGGGCGGGACAGCAACTGATGAACACTGAAGCTTTCTTT.

V gene TRBV5-1 combines with J gene TRBJ1-1, with D possibly matching TRBD1 (6 bases). Trimming cost V 6 bases and J 0 bases, with 15 bases left between them. The germline CDR1 and CDR2 sequences are SGHRS and YFSETQ. The CDR3 has 15 amino acids. The CDR3 region has the DNA TGCGCCAGCACCCTCCAGGGGTTCATGAACACTGAAGCTTTCTTT. Protein product: CASTLQGFMNTEAFF.

The CDR3 spells CASSLEGATDTQYF. CDR3 nucleotides: TGTGCCAGCAGCTTGGAGGGGGCAACAGATACGCAGTATTTT. The V gene is TRBV11-3, the J gene TRBJ2-3, with D perhaps TRBD1 (7 bases). Germline CDR1 is SGHNT and CDR2 is YENEEA. Trimming took 3 bases from V and 3 from J, leaving 10 bases between them. This CDR3 region has 14 residues.

The rearrangement joins TRBV7-2 to TRBJ2-1, with 9 bases matching TRBD2. The junction had 6 bases not matched to a gene; V was cut back by 6 bases and J by 0 bases. Germline V gene data show CDR1 as SGHTA and CDR2 as FQGNSA. This CDR3 spans 16 amino acids. The CDR3 protein is CASRAAGGSSYNEQFF. The CDR3 DNA sequence: TGTGCCAGCAGGGCCGCGGGGGGGAGCTCCTACAATGAGCAGTTCTTC.

The chain carries TRBV28 and TRBJ1-2, with D possibly matching TRBD1 (5 bases). The length of the CDR3 is 15 residues. CDR1 MDHEN and CDR2 SYDVKM come from the germline V gene. The V gene lost 6 bases and the J gene lost 1 base, with 15 bases spanning the gap. The CDR3 protein is CASSPNQQVNYGYTF. The CDR3 bases are TGTGCCAGCAGCCCCAACCAACAGGTTAACTATGGCTACACCTTC.

The chain has TRBV7-2 and TRBJ1-4; D is unclear. Germline V lookup: CDR1 SGHTA, CDR2 FQGNSA. The ends were cut back, 1 base at V and 8 bases at J, with 8 bases in the middle. This CDR3 has 13 amino acids. The chain's CDR3 is CASSLDTGEKLFF. CDR3 sequence (DNA): TGTGCCAGCAGCTTAGATACGGGGGAAAAACTGTTTTTT.

This chain joins TRBV28 and TRBJ2-7, with 9 bases identical to TRBD2. CDR1 MDHEN and CDR2 SYDVKM come from the germline V gene. The junction had 12 bases not matched to a gene; V was cut back by 4 bases and J by 2 bases. This CDR3 spans 17 amino acids. The CDR3 loop is CASSSRTLAGPTYEQYF. The CDR3 bases are TGTGCCAGCAGTTCGCGAACCCTAGCGGGACCAACCTACGAGCAGTACTTC.

The chain combines TRBV6-1 with TRBJ2-1, with D possibly being TRBD2 (6 bases). Germline CDR1 MNHNS, CDR2 SASEGT. The CDR3 has 15 amino acids. V shed 3 bases and J shed 9 bases, with 18 bases lying between them. This chain's CDR3 is CASSDRVTGVGEQFF. DNA for the CDR3: TGTGCCAGCAGTGATAGGGTAACGGGGGTGGGTGAGCAGTTCTTC.

This rearrangement joins TRBV6-6 to TRBJ2-1; 8 nucleotides line up with TRBD2. With 6 bases clipped from V and 4 bases from J, the junction kept 8 bases outside the gene matches. Germline V CDR1 and CDR2: MNHNY, SVGAGI (reference sequence). This CDR3 is built from 15 residues. The chain's CDR3 is CASRLKREWYNEQFF. CDR3 nucleotides: TGTGCCAGCAGACTCAAGCGGGAGTGGTACAATGAGCAGTTCTTC.

V and J are TRBV28 and TRBJ1-5; D remains ambiguous. From germline, CDR1 is MDHEN and CDR2 SYDVKM. With 6 bases removed from V and 1 base from J, the gap between germline ends came to 10 bases. The CDR3 has 14 residues. The CDR3 nucleotides read TGTGCCAGCAGCCCTCTGGAGAGCAATCAGCCCCAGCATTTT. This codes for CASSPLESNQPQHF.

V and J are TRBV28 and TRBJ1-2, with a weak D call TRBD1 (5 bases). The CDR3 loop spans 17 amino acids. The V gene's germline CDR1 is MDHEN and CDR2 SYDVKM. Trimming shortened V by 5 bases and J by 7 bases, and 26 bases separated the two germline ends. CDR3 sequence (DNA): TGTGCCAGCAGTACCCCCCTCAGTTGGGGGGAGCGGGGTGGCTACACCTTC. Amino acids: CASSTPLSWGERGGYTF.

In its sample, this clone was seen once. V gene TRBV6-1 combines with J gene TRBJ1-5; D may be TRBD1 (6 bases). Germline V CDR1 and CDR2: MNHNS, SASEGT. This CDR3 is built from 15 residues. V lost 2 bases and J lost 5, with 13 bases in between. The CDR3 DNA follows: TGTGCCAGCAGTGAACTTGGCAAGGGGGATCAGCCCCAGCATTTT. It is translated as CASSELGKGDQPQHF.

This clone has only one observation. The rearrangement joins TRBV6-5 to TRBJ2-4, with TRBD1 matching over 8 bases. V was pared by 4 bases and J by 7 bases, with 3 bases of the junction left unmatched. This CDR3 comprises 13 residues. Germline V gene sequence: CDR1 MNHEY, CDR2 SVGAGI. Written as DNA, the CDR3 is TGTGCCAGCAGTTCGACAGGGGTGAACATTCAGTACTTC. It translates to CASSSTGVNIQYF.

This chain links TRBV6-5 with TRBJ1-3; 8 bases line up with TRBD1. The V gene end was trimmed by 6 bases and the J gene end by 0 bases; junction bases not matched to a gene: 4. This CDR3 contains 15 residues. The germline CDR1 and CDR2 sequences are MNHEY and SVGAGI. DNA of the CDR3: TGTGCCAGCAGGACAGGGGTCCACTCTGGAAACACCATATATTTT. Its translation: CASRTGVHSGNTIYF.

In DNA, the CDR3 is TGTGCCAGCAGCCCTCCGGGAAGTAACTATGGCTACACCTTC. Its protein product is CASSPPGSNYGYTF. This chain links TRBV13 with TRBJ1-2; D unresolved. V lost 5 bases and J lost 1, with 11 bases in between. The germline gives CDR1 PRHDT, CDR2 FYEKMQ (reference sequence). The CDR3 consists of 14 residues. Supplemented by reference TRBV13 and TRBJ1-2, the full variable domain reads AAGVIQSPRHLIKEKRETATLKCYPIPRHDTVYWYQQGPGQDPQFLISFYEKMQSDKGSIPDRFSAQQFSDYHSELNMSSLELGDSALYFCASSPPGSNYGYTFGSGTRLTVV.

The chain is built from TRBV18 and TRBJ2-7; possible D gene TRBD1, 5 bases. V was shortened by 4 bases and J by 1 base, with 14 bases between the two germline ends. Germline V gives CDR1 KGHSH, CDR2 LQKENI. The length of the CDR3 is 15 residues. CDR3 amino acids: CASSLGQVMSYEQYF. For the CDR3, the DNA is TGTGCCAGCTCACTGGGGCAGGTGATGTCCTACGAGCAGTACTTC. The variable domain in full, with the rest retrieved from reference TRBV18 and TRBJ2-7, is NAGVMQNPRHLVRRRGQEARLRCSPMKGHSHVYWYRQLPEEGLKFMVYLQKENIIDESGMPKERFSAEFPKEGPSILRIQQVVRGDSAAYFCASSLGQVMSYEQYFGPGTRLTVT.

The chain uses TRBV10-1 and TRBJ1-2; D ambiguous. The germline gives CDR1 WNHNN, CDR2 SYGVQD (reference sequence). The CDR3 length is 16 residues. The V end lost 4 bases, the J end lost 4 bases, and 19 bases lay between the germline ends. The CDR3 nucleotides are TGCGCCAGCAGTGGACCCCACCAGACCGGCGGCTATGGCTACACCTTC. Protein sequence: CASSGPHQTGGYGYTF.

The V gene is TRBV25-1, the J gene TRBJ2-3, with 8 positions matching TRBD1. Germline CDR1 is MGHDK and CDR2 is SYGVNS. The length of the CDR3 is 15 residues. V dropped 5 bases and J dropped 5; count of bases not matched to a gene: 9. CDR3 amino acids: CASSLGQGTVDTQYF. In nucleotides, the CDR3 is TGTGCCAGCAGTCTAGGACAGGGTACTGTAGATACGCAGTATTTT.

The table lists this clone with a count of one. The chain links TRBV10-3 to TRBJ1-2, with 11 bases identical to TRBD1. Germline V lookup: CDR1 ENHRY, CDR2 SYGVKD. The CDR3 runs 14 residues. V lost 6 bases to trimming and J lost 5 bases; unmatched junction nucleotides: 5. The CDR3 DNA reads as TGTGCCATCAGGGAAGGACAGGGGGCTTATGGCTACACCTTC. It is translated as CAIREGQGAYGYTF.

This chain uses TRBV9 with TRBJ2-2, with 9 bases identical to TRBD2. CDR1 SGDLS and CDR2 YYNGEE come from the germline V gene. Trimming removed 0 bases from V and 0 bases from J; junction bases left unmatched: 6. This CDR3 is built from 18 residues. Here the CDR3 DNA reads TGTGCCAGCAGCGTAGGGCTAGCGGGGACCGCGAACACCGGGGAGCTGTTTTTT. It encodes CASSVGLAGTANTGELFF. The whole variable domain, filled in from reference TRBV9 and TRBJ2-2, reads DSGVTQTPKHLITATGQRVTLRCSPRSGDLSVYWYQQSLDQGLQFLIQYYNGEERAKGNILERFSAQQFPDLHSELNLSSLELGDSALYFCASSVGLAGTANTGELFFGEGSRLTVL.